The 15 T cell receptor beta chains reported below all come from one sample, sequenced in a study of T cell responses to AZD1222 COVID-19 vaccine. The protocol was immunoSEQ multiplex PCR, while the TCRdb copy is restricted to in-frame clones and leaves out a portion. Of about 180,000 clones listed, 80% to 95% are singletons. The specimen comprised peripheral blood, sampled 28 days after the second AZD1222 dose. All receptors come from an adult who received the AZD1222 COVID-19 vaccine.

CDR3 in amino acids: CASSQSGGRGRYEKLFF. The CDR3 nucleotides are TGCGCCAGCAGCCAATCTGGGGGCAGGGGGCGATATGAAAAACTGTTTTTT. This sequence joins TRBV4-1 and TRBJ1-4, with TRBD1 matching 8 bases. Germline V gene lookup returns CDR1 MGHRA and CDR2 YSYEKL. J lost 6 bases, V lost 2 bases, and 11 bases had no gene match. This CDR3 comprises 17 residues.

CDR3 residues: CASSQSWGGSEQYF. CDR3 nucleotide sequence: TGTGCCAGCAGCCAATCTTGGGGGGGAAGCGAGCAGTACTTC. This chain uses TRBV3-1 (or the pseudogene TRBV3-2) with TRBJ2-7; 7 bases fit TRBD2. CDR3 length equals 14 residues. The ends lost 2 bases at V and 6 bases at J; junction bases unmatched: 7. Per the germline V gene, CDR1 is LGHDT and CDR2 is YNNKEL (reference sequence).

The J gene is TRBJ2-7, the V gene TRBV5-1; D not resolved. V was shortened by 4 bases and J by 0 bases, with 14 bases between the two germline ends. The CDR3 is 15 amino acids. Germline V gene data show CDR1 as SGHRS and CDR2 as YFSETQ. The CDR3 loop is CASSLDAAASYEQYF. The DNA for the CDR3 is TGCGCCAGCAGCCTGGACGCGGCGGCCTCCTACGAGCAGTACTTC.

CDR3 loop: CASSPAPRQGHNEQYF. CDR3 DNA: TGTGCCAGCAGCCCAGCCCCCCGACAGGGTCATAACGAGCAGTACTTC. The rearrangement joins TRBV7-8 to TRBJ2-7, with 7 bases fitting TRBD1. The CDR3 totals 16 residues. Unmatched junction bases numbered 15, after V lost 5 bases and J lost 5 bases. CDR1 is SGHVS, CDR2 FQNEAQ, per germline.

In DNA form, the CDR3 reads TGTGCCAGCAGCTTACAAGGGGGATCTCCTTACGAGCAGTACTTC. Protein sequence: CASSLQGGSPYEQYF. J is TRBJ2-7 and V is TRBV7-8; the D gene is possibly TRBD1 (6 bases). The V and J ends lost 2 bases and 4 bases respectively, with 15 bases between them. Germline V gene lookup returns CDR1 SGHVS and CDR2 FQNEAQ. The CDR3 contains 15 residues.

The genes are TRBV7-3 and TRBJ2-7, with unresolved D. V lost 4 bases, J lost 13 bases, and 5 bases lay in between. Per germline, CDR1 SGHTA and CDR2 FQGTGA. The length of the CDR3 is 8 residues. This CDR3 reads CASSWGYF. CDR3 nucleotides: TGTGCCAGCAGCTGGGGATACTTC.

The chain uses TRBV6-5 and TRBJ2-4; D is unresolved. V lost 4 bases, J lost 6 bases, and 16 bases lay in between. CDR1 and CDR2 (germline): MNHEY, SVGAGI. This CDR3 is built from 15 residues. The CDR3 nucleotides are TGTGCCAGCAGTTCCCCCTCGACCTCTGTAAACATTCAGTACTTC. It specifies CASSSPSTSVNIQYF.

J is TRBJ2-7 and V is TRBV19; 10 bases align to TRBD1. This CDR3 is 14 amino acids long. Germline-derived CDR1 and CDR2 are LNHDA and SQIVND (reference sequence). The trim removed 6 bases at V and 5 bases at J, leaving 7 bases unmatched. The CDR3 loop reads CASRIPGQGNEQYF. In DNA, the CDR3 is TGTGCCAGTAGAATCCCGGGACAGGGGAACGAGCAGTACTTC.

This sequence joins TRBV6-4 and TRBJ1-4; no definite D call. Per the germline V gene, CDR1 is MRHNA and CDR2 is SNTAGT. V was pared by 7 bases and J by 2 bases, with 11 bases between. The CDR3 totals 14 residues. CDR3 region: CASKGSFTNEKLFF. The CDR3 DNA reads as TGTGCCAGCAAAGGGAGTTTTACTAATGAAAAACTGTTTTTT.

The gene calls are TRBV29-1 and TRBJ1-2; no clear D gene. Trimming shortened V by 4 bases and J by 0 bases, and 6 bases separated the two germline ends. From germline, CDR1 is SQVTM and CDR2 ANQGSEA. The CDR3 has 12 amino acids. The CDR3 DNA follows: TGCAGCGTTGCTCGGACTAACTATGGCTACACCTTC. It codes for CSVARTNYGYTF.

The CDR3: CASSATGGLKETQYF. The CDR3 coding sequence is TGTGCCAGCAGCGCGACTGGGGGGCTTAAAGAGACCCAGTACTTC. This chain joins TRBV9 and TRBJ2-5; D might be TRBD1 or TRBD2, each matching 6 bases. Germline lookup yields CDR1 SGDLS and CDR2 YYNGEE. This CDR3 is 15 amino acids long. Trimming took 3 bases from V and 3 from J, leaving 15 bases between them.

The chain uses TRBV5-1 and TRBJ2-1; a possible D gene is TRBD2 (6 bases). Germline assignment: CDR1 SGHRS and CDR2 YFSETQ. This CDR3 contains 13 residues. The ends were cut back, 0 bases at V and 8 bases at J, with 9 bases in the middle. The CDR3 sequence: CASSLGPGDEQFF. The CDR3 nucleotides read TGCGCCAGCAGCTTGGGACCGGGGGATGAGCAGTTCTTC.

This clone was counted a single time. CDR3 protein: CASSIRGGSTDTQYF. For the CDR3, the DNA is TGTGCCAGCAGCATCCGGGGGGGAAGCACAGATACGCAGTATTTT. This chain links TRBV3-1 (or the pseudogene TRBV3-2) with TRBJ2-3; 8 bases line up with TRBD2. This CDR3 is 15 amino acids long. Germline lookup yields CDR1 LGHDT and CDR2 YNNKEL (reference sequence). With 5 bases clipped from V and 0 bases from J, the junction kept 4 bases outside the gene matches.

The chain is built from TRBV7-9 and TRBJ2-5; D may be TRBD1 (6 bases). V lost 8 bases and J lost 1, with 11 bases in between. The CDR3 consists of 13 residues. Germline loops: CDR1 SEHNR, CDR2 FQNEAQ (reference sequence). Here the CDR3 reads CASRDTVQETQYF. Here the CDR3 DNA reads TGTGCCAGCCGGGACACGGTCCAAGAGACCCAGTACTTC.

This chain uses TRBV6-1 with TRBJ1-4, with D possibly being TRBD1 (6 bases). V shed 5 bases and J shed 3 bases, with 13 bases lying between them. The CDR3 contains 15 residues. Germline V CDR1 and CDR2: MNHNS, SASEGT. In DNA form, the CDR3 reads TGTGCCAGCAGTCCCGTGGGGGCACCTAATGAAAAACTGTTTTTT. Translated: CASSPVGAPNEKLFF.